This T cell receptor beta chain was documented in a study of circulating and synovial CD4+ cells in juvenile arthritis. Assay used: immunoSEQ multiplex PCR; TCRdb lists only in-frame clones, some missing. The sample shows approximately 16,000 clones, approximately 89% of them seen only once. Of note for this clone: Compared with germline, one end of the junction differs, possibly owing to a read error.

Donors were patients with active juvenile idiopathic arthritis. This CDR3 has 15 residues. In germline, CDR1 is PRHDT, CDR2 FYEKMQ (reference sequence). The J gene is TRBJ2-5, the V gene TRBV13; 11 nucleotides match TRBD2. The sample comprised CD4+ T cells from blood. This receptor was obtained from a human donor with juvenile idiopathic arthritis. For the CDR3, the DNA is TGTGCCAGCAGCTCGGGACTAGCGGATCTCTACGAGCAGCACTTC. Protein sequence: CASSSGLADLYEQHF.